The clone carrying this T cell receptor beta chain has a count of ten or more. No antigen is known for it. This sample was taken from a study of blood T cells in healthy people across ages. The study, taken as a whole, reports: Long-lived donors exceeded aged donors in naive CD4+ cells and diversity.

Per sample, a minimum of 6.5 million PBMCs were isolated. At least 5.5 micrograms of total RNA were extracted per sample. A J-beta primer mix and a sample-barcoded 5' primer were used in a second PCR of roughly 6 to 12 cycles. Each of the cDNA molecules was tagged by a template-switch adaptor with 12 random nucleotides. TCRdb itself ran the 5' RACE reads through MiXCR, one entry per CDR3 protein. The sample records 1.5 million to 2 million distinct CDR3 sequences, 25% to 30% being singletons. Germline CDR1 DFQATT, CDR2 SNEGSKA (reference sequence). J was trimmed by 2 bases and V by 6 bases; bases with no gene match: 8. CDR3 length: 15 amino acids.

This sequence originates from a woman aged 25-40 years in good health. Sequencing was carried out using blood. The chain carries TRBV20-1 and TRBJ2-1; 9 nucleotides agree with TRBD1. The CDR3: CSARIGTGTYNEQFF. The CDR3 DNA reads TGCAGTGCCAGAATTGGGACAGGGACCTACAATGAGCAGTTCTTC.